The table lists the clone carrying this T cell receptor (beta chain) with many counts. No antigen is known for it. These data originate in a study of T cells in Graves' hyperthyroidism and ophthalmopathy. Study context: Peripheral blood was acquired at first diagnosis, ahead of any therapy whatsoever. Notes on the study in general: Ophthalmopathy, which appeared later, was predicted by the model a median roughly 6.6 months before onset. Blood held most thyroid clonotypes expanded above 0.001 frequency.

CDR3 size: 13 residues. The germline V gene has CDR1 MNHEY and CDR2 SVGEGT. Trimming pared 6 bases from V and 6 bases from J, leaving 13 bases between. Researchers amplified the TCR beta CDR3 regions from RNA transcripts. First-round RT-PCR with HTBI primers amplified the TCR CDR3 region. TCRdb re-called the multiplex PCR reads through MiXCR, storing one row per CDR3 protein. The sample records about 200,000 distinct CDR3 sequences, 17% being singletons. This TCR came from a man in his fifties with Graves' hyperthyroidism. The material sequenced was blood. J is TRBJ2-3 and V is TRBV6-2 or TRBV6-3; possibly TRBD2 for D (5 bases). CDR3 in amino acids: CASSASRGDTQYF. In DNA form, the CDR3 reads TGTGCCAGCAGCGCCTCTCGCGGGGATACGCAGTATTTT.